Given below is one T cell receptor (beta chain) in context. This entry belongs to a study of blood T cells in healthy people across ages. PCR was performed a second time for about 6 to 11 cycles using a sample-barcoded 5' primer and a J-beta primer mix. One entry per CDR3 protein results from TCRdb running MiXCR on the 5' RACE reads. Among approximately 800,000 distinct CDR3 sequences, roughly 64% were seen once, and the ten largest hold about 20%. Looked up from germline, CDR1 is SGDLS and CDR2 is YYNGEE. The length of the CDR3 is 14 residues. The trim removed 2 bases at V and 8 bases at J, leaving 7 bases unmatched.

This rearrangement joins TRBV9 to TRBJ2-1, with 7 positions matching TRBD2. The sequenced sample was blood. The origin of this receptor is a young man in good health. CDR3 DNA sequence: TGTGCCAGCAGCGTCCTTCCGGGGGGTGATGAGCAGTTCTTC. Its protein product is CASSVLPGGDEQFF.